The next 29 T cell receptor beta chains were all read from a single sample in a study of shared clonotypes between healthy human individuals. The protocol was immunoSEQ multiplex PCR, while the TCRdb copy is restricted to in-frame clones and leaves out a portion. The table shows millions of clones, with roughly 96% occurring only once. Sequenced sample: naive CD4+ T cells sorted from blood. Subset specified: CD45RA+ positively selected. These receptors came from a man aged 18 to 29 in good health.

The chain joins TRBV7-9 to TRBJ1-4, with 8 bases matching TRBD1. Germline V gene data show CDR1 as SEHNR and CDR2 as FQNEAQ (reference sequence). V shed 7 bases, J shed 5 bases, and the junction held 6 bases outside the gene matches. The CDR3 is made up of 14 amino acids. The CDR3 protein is CASIGQGPNEKLFF. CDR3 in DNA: TGTGCCAGCATAGGACAGGGACCCAATGAAAAACTGTTTTTT.

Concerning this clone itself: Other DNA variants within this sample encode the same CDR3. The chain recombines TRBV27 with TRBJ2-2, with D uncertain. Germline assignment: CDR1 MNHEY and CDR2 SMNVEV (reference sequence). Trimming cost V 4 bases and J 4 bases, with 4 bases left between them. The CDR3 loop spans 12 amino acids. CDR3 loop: CASSSSTGELFF. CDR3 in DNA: TGTGCCAGCAGTTCGAGCACCGGGGAGCTGTTTTTT.

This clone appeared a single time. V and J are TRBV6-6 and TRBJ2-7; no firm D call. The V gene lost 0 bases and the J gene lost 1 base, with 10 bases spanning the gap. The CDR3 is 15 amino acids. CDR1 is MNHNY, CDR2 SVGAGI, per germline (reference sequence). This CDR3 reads CASSYSLAQSYEQYF. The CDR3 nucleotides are TGTGCCAGCAGTTACTCCCTGGCACAGTCCTACGAGCAGTACTTC.

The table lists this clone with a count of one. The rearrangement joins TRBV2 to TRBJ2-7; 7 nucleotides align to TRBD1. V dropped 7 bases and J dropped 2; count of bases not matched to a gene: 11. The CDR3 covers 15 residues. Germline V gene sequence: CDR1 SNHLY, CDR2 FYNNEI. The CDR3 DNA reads TGTGCCAGCAATGATCGGAGACAGGGCACCTACGAGCAGTACTTC. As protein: CASNDRRQGTYEQYF.

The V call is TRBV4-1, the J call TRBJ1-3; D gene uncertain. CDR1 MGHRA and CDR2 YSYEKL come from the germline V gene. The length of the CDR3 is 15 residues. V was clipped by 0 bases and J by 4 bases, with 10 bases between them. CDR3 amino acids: CASSQDQHGGNTIYF. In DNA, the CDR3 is TGCGCCAGCAGCCAAGATCAGCACGGAGGAAACACCATATATTTT.

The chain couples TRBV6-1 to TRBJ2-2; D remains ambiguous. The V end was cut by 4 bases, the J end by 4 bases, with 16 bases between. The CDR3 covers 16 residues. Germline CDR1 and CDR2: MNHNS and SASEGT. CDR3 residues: CASSGPFQRGTGELFF. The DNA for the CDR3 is TGTGCCAGCAGTGGGCCTTTCCAGCGAGGCACCGGGGAGCTGTTTTTT.

CDR3 in amino acids: CATVRLQTYNEQFF. The CDR3, as DNA: TGTGCCACTGTGCGTCTACAAACCTACAATGAGCAGTTCTTC. This sequence joins TRBV6-1 and TRBJ2-1; D gene unclear. There are 14 residues in the CDR3. The V gene's germline CDR1 is MNHNS and CDR2 SASEGT. Between the trimmed V and J ends, which lost 10 bases and 2 bases, there was a span of 15 bases.

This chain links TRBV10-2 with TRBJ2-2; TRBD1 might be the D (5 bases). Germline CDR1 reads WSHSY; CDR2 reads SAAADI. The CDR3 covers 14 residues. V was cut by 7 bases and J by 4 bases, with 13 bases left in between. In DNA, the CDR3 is TGCGCCAGCAACCAGGCAGGGCCCACCGGGGAGCTGTTTTTT. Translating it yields CASNQAGPTGELFF.

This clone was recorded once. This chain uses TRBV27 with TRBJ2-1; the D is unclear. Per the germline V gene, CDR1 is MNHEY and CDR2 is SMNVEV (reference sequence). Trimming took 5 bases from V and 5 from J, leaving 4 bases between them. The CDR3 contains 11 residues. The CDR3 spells CASSLHNEQFF. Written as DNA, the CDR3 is TGTGCCAGCAGTCTCCACAATGAGCAGTTCTTC.

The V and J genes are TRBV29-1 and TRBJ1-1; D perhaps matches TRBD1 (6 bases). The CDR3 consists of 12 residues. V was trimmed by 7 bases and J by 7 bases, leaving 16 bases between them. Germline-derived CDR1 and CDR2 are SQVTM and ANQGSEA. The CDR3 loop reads CSAIGGAVEAFF. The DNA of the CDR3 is TGCAGCGCCATAGGGGGGGCGGTTGAAGCTTTCTTT.

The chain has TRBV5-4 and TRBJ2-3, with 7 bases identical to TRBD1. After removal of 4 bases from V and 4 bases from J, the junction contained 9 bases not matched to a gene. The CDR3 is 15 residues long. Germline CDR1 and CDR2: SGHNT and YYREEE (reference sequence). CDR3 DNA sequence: TGTGCCAGCAGCAAATCGACAGGGAGCTCAGATACGCAGTATTTT. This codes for CASSKSTGSSDTQYF.

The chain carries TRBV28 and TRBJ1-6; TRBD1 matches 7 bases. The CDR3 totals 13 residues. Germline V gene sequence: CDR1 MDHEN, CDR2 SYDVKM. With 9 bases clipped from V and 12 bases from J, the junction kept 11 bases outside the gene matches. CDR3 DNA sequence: TGTGCCAGTCTGGGACAGAACAAGTTACCCCTCCACTTT. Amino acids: CASLGQNKLPLHF.

DNA for the CDR3: TGTGCCAGCAGTGAAGTGCGTCTCGGGGAGCTGTTTTTT. This encodes CASSEVRLGELFF. The V call is TRBV6-1, the J call TRBJ2-2; D is undetermined. The CDR3 is 13 residues long. Germline values: CDR1 MNHNS, CDR2 SASEGT. V dropped 1 base and J dropped 7 bases, with 7 bases sitting between them.

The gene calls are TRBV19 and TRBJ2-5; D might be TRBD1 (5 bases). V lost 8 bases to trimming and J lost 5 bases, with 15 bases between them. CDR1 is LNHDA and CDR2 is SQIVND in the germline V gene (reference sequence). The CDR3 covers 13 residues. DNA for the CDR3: TGTGCCAGTCAGGGAAACGTAGGGGAGACCCAGTACTTC. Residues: CASQGNVGETQYF.

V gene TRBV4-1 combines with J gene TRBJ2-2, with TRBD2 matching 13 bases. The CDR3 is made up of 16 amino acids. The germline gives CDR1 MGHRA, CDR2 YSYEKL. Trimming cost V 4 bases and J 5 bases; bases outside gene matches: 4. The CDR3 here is CASSPGLAGWTGELFF. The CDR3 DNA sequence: TGCGCCAGCAGCCCGGGACTAGCGGGGTGGACCGGGGAGCTGTTTTTT.

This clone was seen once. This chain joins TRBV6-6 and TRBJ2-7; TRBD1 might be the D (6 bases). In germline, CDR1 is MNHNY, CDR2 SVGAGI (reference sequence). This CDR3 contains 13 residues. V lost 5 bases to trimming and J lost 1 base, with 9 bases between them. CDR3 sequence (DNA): TGTGCCAGCAGTGGTCAGGGGTCCTACGAGCAGTACTTC. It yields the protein CASSGQGSYEQYF.

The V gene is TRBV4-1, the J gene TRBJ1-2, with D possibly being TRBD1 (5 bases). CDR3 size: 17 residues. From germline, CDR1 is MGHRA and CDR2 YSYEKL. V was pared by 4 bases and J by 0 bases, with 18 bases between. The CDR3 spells CASSPIAGALANYGYTF. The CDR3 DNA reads TGCGCCAGCAGCCCTATAGCCGGGGCCCTAGCTAACTATGGCTACACCTTC.

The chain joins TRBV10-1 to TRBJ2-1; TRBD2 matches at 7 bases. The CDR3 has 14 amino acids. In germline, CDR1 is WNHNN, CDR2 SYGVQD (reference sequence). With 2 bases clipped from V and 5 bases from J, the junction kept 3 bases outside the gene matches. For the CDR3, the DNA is TGCGCCAGCAGTGAGCCCGGGACTAACAATGAGCAGTTCTTC. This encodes CASSEPGTNNEQFF.

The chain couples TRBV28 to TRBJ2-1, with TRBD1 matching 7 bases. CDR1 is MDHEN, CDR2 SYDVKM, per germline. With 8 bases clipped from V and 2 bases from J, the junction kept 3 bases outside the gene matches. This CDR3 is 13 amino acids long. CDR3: CASGDSPYNEQFF. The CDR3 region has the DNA TGTGCCAGCGGGGACAGCCCCTACAATGAGCAGTTCTTC.

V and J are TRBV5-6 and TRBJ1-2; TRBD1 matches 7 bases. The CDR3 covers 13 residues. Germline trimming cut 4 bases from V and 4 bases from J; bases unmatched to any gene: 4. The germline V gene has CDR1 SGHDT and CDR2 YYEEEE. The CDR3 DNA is TGTGCCAGCAGCCGGACAGGATCCTATGGCTACACCTTC. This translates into CASSRTGSYGYTF.

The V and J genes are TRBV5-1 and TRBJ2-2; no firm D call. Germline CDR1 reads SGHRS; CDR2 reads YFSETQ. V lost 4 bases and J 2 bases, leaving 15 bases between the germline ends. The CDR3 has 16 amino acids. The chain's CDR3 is CASSLDLPPNTGELFF. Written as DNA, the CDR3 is TGCGCCAGCAGCCTGGATCTCCCTCCAAACACCGGGGAGCTGTTTTTT. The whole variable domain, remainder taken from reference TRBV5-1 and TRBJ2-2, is KAGVTQTPRYLIKTRGQQVTLSCSPISGHRSVSWYQQTPGQGLQFLFEYFSETQRNKGNFPGRFSGRQFSNSRSEMNVSTLELGDSALYLCASSLDLPPNTGELFFGEGSRLTVL.

The CDR3 nucleotides read TGTGCCAGCAGTTACTTAACGGGGGCAGAGTATGGCTACACCTTC. Translating gives CASSYLTGAEYGYTF. The chain carries TRBV6-5 and TRBJ1-2, with TRBD1 as a possible D gene (6 bases). The CDR3 consists of 15 residues. Germline loops: CDR1 MNHEY, CDR2 SVGAGI. V lost 1 base and J 5 bases, leaving 14 bases between the germline ends.

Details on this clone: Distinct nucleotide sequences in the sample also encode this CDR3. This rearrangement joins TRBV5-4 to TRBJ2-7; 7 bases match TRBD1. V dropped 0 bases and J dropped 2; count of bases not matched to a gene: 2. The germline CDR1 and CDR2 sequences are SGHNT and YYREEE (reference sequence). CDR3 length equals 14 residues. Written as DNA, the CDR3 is TGTGCCAGCAGCTTGGACAGGGGTCCCTACGAGCAGTACTTC. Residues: CASSLDRGPYEQYF.

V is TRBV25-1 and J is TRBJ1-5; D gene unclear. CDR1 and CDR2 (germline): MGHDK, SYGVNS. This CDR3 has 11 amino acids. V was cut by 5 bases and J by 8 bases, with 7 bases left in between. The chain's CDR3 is CASSSPEPQHF. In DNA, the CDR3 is TGTGCCAGCAGTTCACCTGAGCCCCAGCATTTT.

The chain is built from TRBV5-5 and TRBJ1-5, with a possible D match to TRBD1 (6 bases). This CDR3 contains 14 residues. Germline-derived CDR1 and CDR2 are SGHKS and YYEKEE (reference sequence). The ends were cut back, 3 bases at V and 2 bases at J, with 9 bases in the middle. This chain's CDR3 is CASSSGAGNQPQHF. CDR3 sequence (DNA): TGTGCCAGCAGCTCAGGGGCGGGCAATCAGCCCCAGCATTTT.

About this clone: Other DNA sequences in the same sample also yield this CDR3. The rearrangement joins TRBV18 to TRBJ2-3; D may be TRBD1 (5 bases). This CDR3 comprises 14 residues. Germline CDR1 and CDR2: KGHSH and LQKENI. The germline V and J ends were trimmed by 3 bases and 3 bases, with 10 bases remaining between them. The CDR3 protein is CASSPLPGTDTQYF. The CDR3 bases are TGTGCCAGCTCACCGTTGCCAGGGACAGATACGCAGTATTTT.

The CDR3 DNA reads as TGTGCCAGCAGCTTAGACCGAGCGGGGGGTAGCACAGATACGCAGTATTTT. It encodes CASSLDRAGGSTDTQYF. The rearrangement uses TRBV11-2 and TRBJ2-3; 9 bases fit TRBD2. J lost 0 bases, V lost 0 bases, and 4 bases had no gene match. CDR1 SGHAT and CDR2 FQNNGV come from the germline V gene. CDR3 length: 17 amino acids.

The CDR3 DNA reads TGCAGCGTAGAGGGCAGGGTTGGCACTGAAGCTTTCTTT. It codes for CSVEGRVGTEAFF. The V gene is TRBV29-1, the J gene TRBJ1-1; D perhaps matches TRBD1 (5 bases). Germline CDR1 is SQVTM and CDR2 is ANQGSEA. The ends were cut back, 6 bases at V and 4 bases at J, with 15 bases in the middle. This CDR3 has 13 amino acids.

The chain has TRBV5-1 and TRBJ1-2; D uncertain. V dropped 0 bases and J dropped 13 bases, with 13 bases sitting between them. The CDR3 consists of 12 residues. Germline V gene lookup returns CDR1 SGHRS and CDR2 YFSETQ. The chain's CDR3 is CASSLEVTGPTF. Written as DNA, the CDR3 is TGCGCCAGCAGCTTGGAGGTTACCGGCCCCACCTTC.